This T cell receptor (beta chain) was retrieved from a study of blood T cell repertoires in COVID-19 (dated by TCRdb to the early 2020s). For the wider study: The collaborator samples originated in the United States, Italy and Spain and spanned the acute and convalescent phases of COVID-19. The material from the prospective study consisted of cDNA or gDNA derived from T cells, B-cell-depleted T cells, or PBMCs. Deeply sampled blood TCRbeta repertoires from subjects exposed to, actively infected with, or recovered from COVID-19 were included in the dataset. A freely available public database, intended as a resource for researchers studying the immune response to SARS-CoV-2, is where the repertoires were released. Samples came from the ongoing ImmuneRACE study (first 160 participants) plus 1,254 subjects from 6 global collaborators. Sample metadata almost always included a de-identified subject ID, COVID-19 status, age in years and sex. Where available, HLA class I and class II types were obtained from metadata supplied by the sample provider rather than from assay-based typing. Study-wide findings and limitations: The amount of clinical and demographic metadata varied by source and participant and was provided uncurated.

At the junction V is shortened by 6 bases and J by 4 bases; bases outside the gene matches: 3. Per the germline V gene, SQVTM is the CDR1 and ANQGSEA is the CDR2. Measured from the cysteine to the phenylalanine, the CDR3 is 12 residues long. Left in the record is the CDR3 DNA by itself, 36 bases read in frame from the first base. In Seattle, one collaborating source enrolled patients while the infection was active and tracked those patients longitudinally over the course of disease. Each collaborating institution followed its own protocols to collect whole blood in K2EDTA tubes. For TCRbeta analysis, collaborators shipped samples in one of three forms: frozen whole blood, isolated PBMCs, or DNA extracted from either of those sample types. TCRbeta CDR3 regions were amplified from genomic DNA by means of the immunoSEQ Assay, a bias-controlled multiplex PCR. Per the source publication's procedure: The number of nucleated cells in each sample was estimated from the amplification of reference gene primers within the assay. Sequence reads were collapsed and filtered to measure the absolute abundance of every unique TCRbeta CDR3 rearrangement. Productive Simpson clonality was computed per sample as the square root of Simpson's diversity index over productive rearrangements. TCRdb's version of the immuneACCESS table is confined to in-frame rearrangements and falls short of the full clone set. An unresolved V gene accounts for under half of the shortfall where checked; the remainder is of unknown origin. V and J calls and clone size are as listed in that table; D and trimming were resolved from the DNA. The sample table contains over 400,000 clones; only one count was recorded for about 88% of them. The ten biggest clones cover around 8% of the sample.

Concerning this clone: What this receptor recognizes is not known. Qualities for individual bases were not recorded, and no much larger clone is one base off.

This receptor was taken from a woman aged 45 to 65 with COVID-19, enrolled during active disease. The chain is assembled from TRBV29-1 and TRBJ1-1, and 9 junctional nucleotides match TRBD1. The sequencing input was peripheral blood. The sequenced DNA: TGCAGCGTGGACAGGGGCCGCACTGAAGCTTTCTTT. Its product reads: CSVDRGRTEAFF.